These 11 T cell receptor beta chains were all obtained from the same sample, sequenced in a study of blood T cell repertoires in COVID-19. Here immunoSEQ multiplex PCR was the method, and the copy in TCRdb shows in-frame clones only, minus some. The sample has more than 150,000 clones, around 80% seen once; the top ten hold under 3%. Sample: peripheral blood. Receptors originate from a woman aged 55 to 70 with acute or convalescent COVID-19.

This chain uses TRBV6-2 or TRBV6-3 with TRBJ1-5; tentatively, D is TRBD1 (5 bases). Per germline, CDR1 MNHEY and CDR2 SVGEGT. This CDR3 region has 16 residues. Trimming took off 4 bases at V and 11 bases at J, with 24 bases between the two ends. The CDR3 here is CASSLYGGREFLAQHF. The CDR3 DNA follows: TGTGCCAGCAGTTTATATGGCGGCAGGGAATTTTTGGCCCAGCATTTT.

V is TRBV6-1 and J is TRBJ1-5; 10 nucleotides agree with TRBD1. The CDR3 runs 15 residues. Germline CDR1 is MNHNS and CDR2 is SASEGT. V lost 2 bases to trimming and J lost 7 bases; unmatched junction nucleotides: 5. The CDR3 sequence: CASSEWGGQGQPQHF. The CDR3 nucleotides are TGTGCCAGCAGTGAATGGGGGGGACAGGGGCAGCCCCAGCATTTT.

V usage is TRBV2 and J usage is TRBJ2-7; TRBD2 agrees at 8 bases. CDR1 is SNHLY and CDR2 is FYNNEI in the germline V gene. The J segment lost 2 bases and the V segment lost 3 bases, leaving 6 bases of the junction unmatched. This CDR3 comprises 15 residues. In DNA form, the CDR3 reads TGTGCCAGCAGTGACGGGGGGGCCTTAACCTACGAGCAGTACTTC. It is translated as CASSDGGALTYEQYF.

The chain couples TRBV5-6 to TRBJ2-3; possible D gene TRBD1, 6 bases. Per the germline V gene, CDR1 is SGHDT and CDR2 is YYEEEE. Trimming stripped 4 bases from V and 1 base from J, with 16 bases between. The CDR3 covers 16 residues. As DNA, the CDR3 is TGTGCCAGCAGCCCTAGGCGGGCAGGGGGCACAGATACGCAGTATTTT. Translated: CASSPRRAGGTDTQYF.

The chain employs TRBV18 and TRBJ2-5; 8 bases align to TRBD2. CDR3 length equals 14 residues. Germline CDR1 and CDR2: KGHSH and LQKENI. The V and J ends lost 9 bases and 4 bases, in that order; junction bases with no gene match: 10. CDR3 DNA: TGTGCCAGTGGACTAGCTCTGAATGGAGAGACCCAGTACTTC. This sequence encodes CASGLALNGETQYF.

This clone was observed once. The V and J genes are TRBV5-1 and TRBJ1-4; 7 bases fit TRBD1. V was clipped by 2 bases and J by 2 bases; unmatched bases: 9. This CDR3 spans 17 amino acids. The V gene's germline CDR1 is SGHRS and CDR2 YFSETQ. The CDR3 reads CASSLQGGPATNEKLFF. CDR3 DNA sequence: TGCGCCAGCAGCTTACAAGGGGGCCCCGCGACTAATGAAAAACTGTTTTTT.

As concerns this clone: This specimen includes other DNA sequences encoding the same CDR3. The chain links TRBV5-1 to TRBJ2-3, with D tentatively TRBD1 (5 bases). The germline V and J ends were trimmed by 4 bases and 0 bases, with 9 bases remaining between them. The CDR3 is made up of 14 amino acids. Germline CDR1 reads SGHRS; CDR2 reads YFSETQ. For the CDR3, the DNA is TGCGCCAGCAGCCCTGGACAAAGCACAGATACGCAGTATTTT. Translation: CASSPGQSTDTQYF. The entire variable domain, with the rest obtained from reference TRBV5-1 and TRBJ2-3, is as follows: KAGVTQTPRYLIKTRGQQVTLSCSPISGHRSVSWYQQTPGQGLQFLFEYFSETQRNKGNFPGRFSGRQFSNSRSEMNVSTLELGDSALYLCASSPGQSTDTQYFGPGTRLTVL.

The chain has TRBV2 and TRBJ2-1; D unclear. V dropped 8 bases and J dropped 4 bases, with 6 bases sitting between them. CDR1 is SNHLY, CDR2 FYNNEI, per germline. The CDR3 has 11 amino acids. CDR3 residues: CASDNYNEQFF. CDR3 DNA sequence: TGTGCCAGCGACAATTACAATGAGCAGTTCTTC.

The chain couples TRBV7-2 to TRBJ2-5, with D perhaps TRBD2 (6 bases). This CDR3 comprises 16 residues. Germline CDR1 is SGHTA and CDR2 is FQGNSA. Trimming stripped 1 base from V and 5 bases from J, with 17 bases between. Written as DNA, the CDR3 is TGTGCCAGCAGCTTAGTGTCTAGCGCCATCCGGGAGACCCAGTACTTC. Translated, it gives CASSLVSSAIRETQYF.

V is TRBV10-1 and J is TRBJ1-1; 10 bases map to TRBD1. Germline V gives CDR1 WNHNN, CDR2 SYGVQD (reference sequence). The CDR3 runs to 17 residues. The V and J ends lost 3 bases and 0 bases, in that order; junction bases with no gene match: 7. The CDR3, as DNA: TGCGCCAGCAGTGAAACCGGACAGGGGGGGATGAACACTGAAGCTTTCTTT. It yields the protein CASSETGQGGMNTEAFF.

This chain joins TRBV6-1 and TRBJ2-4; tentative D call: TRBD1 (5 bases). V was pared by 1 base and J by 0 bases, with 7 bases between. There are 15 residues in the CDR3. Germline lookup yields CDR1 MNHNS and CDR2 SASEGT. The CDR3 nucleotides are TGTGCCAGCAGTGAAGAGGGGCTAGCCAAAAACATTCAGTACTTC. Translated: CASSEEGLAKNIQYF.